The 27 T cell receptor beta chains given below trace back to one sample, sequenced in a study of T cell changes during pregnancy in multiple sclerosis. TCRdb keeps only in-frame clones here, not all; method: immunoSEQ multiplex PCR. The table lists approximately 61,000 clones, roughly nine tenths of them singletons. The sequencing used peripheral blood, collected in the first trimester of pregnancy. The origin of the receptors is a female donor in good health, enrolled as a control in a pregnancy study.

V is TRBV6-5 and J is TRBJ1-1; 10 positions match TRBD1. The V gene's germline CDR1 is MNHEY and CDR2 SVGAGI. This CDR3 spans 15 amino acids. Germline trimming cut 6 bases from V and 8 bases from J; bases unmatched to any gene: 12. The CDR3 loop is CASSPDRGRLSEAFF. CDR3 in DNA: TGTGCCAGCAGCCCCGACAGGGGGCGACTTTCAGAAGCTTTCTTT.

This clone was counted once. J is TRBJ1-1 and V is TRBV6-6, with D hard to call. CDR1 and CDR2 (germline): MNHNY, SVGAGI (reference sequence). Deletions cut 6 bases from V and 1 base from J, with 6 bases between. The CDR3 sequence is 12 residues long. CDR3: CASSLRNTEAFF. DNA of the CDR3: TGTGCCAGCAGCCTTAGGAACACTGAAGCTTTCTTT.

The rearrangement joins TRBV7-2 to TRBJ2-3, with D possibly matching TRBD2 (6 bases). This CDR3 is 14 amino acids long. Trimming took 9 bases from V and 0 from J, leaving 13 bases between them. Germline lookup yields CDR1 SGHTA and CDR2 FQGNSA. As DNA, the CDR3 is TGTGCCAGTCGTCGCGGGGTTAGCACAGATACGCAGTATTTT. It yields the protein CASRRGVSTDTQYF.

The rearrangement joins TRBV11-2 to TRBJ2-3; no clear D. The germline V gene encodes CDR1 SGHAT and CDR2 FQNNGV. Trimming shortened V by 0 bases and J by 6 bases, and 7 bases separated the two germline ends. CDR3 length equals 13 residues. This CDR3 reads CASSLDWADTQYF. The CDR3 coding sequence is TGTGCCAGCAGCTTAGATTGGGCGGATACGCAGTATTTT.

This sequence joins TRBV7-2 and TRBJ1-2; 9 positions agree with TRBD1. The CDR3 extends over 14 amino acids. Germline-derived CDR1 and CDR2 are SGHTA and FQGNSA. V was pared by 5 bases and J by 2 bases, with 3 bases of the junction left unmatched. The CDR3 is CASSGQGRNYGYTF. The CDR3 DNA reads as TGTGCCAGCAGCGGACAGGGGAGAAACTATGGCTACACCTTC.

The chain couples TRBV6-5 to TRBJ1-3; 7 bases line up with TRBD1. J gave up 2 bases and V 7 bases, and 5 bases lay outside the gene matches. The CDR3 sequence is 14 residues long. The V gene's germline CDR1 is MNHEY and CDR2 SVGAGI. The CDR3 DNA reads TGTGCCAGCACGCTAGGGGGCCCTGGAAACACCATATATTTT. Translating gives CASTLGGPGNTIYF.

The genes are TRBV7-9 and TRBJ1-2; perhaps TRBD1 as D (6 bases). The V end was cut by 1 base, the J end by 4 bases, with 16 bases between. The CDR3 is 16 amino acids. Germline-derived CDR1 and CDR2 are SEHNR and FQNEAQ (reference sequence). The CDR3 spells CASSLGVRTGTYGYTF. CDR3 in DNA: TGTGCCAGCAGCTTAGGAGTCCGCACAGGGACCTATGGCTACACCTTC.

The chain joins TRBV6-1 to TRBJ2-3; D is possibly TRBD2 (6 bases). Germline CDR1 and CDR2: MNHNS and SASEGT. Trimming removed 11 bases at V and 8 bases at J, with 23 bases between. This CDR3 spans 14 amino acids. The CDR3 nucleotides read TGTGCCGGAACAACTCGTGGTTGGGGAGGTACGCAGTATTTT. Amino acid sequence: CAGTTRGWGGTQYF.

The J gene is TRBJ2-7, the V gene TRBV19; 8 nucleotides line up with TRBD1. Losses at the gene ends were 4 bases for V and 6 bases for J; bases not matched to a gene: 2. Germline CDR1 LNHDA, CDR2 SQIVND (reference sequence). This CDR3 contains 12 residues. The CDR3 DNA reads TGTGCCAGTAGTACTGACAGGGGCGAGCAGTACTTC. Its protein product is CASSTDRGEQYF. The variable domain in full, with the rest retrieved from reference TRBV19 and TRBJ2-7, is DGGITQSPKYLFRKEGQNVTLSCEQNLNHDAMYWYRQDPGQGLRLIYYSQIVNDFQKGDIAEGYSVSREKKESFPLTVTSAQKNPTAFYLCASSTDRGEQYFGPGTRLTVT.

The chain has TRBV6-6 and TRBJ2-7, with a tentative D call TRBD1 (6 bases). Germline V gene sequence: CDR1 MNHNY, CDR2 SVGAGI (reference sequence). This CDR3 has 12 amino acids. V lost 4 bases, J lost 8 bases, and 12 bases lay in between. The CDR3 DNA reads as TGTGCCAGCAGTTCAGGGGCCTATCAGCAGTACTTC. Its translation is CASSSGAYQQYF.

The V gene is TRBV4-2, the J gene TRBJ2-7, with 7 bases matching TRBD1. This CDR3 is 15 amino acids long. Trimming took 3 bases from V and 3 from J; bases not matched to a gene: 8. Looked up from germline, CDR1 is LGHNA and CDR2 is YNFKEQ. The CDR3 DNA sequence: TGTGCCAGCAGCCATGCTGGTCCAGGGGGCTACGAGCAGTACTTC. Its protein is CASSHAGPGGYEQYF.

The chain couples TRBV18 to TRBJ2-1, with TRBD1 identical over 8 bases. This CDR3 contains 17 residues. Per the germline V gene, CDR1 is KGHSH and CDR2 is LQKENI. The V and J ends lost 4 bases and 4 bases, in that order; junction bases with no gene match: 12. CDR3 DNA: TGTGCCAGCTCACTACAACACAGGGGGAGTCTTTACAATGAGCAGTTCTTC. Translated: CASSLQHRGSLYNEQFF.

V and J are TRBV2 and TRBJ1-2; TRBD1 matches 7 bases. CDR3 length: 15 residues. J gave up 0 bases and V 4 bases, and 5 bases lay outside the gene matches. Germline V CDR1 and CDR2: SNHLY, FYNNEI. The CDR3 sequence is CASSAGRGANYGYTF. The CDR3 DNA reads TGTGCCAGCAGTGCCGGCAGGGGGGCTAACTATGGCTACACCTTC.

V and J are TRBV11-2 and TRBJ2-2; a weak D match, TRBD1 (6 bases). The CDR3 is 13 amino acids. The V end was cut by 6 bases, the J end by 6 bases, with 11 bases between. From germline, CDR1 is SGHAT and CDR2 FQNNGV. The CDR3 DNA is TGTGCCAGCAGTTTTACAGGGCCCGGGGAGCTGTTTTTT. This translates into CASSFTGPGELFF.

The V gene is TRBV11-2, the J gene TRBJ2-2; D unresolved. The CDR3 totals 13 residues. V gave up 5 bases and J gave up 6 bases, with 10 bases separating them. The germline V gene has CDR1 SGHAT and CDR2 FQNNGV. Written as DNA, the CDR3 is TGTGCCAGCAGCCCAAAACGCGCCGGGGAGCTGTTTTTT. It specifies CASSPKRAGELFF.

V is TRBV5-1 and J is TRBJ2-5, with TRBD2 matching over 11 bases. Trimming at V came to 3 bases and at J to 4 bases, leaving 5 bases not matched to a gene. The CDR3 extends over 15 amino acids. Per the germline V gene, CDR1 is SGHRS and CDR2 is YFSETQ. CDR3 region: CASSSLAGGGETQYF. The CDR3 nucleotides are TGCGCCAGCAGCTCTCTAGCGGGGGGTGGAGAGACCCAGTACTTC.

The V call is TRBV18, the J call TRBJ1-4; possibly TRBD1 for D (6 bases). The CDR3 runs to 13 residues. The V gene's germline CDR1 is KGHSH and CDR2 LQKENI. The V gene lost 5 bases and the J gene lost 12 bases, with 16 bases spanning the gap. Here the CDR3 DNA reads TGTGCCAGCTCATCCGGACAGAGCTACGAACTGTTTTTT. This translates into CASSSGQSYELFF. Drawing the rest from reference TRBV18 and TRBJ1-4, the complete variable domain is NAGVMQNPRHLVRRRGQEARLRCSPMKGHSHVYWYRQLPEEGLKFMVYLQKENIIDESGMPKERFSAEFPKEGPSILRIQQVVRGDSAAYFCASSSGQSYELFFGSGTQLSVL.

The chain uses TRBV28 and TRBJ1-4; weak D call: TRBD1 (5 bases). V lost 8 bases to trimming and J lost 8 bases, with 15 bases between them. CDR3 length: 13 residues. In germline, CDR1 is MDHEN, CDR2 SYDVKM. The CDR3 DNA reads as TGTGCCAGCCGAGGAGGGACGCTCGAAAAACTGTTTTTT. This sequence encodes CASRGGTLEKLFF.

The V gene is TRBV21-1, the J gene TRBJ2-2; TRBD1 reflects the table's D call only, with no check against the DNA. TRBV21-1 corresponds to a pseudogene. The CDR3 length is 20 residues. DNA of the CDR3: TGTGCCAGCAGCAAAATGTCAATTTTAGGGACAGGGGGTTGTCCCGGGGAGCTGTTTTTT. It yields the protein CASSKMSILGTGGCPGELFF.

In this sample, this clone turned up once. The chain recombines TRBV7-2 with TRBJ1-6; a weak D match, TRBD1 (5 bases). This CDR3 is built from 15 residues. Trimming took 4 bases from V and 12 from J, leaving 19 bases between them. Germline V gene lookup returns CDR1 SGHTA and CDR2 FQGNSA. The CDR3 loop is CASSSGKGQGIPLHF. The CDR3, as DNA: TGTGCCAGCAGCTCCGGAAAGGGGCAGGGAATACCCCTCCACTTT.

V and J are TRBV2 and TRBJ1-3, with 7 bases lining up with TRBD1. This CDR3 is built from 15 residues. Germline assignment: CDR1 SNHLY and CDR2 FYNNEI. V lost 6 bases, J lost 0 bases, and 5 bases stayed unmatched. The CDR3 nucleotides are TGTGCCAGCAGCCGGGACAGTCTCTCTGGAAACACCATATATTTT. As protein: CASSRDSLSGNTIYF.

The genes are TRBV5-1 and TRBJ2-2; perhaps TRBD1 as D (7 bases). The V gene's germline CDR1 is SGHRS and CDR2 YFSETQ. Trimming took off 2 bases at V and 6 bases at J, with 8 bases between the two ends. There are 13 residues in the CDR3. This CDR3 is CASSFRGAGELFF. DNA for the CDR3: TGCGCCAGCAGCTTCAGGGGGGCCGGGGAGCTGTTTTTT.

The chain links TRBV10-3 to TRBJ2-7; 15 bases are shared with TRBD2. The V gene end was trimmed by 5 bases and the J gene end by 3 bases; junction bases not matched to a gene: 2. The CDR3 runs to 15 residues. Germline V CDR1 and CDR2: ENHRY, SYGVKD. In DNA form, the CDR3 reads TGTGCCATCAGTCCGGGACTAGCGGGAGGCTACGAGCAGTACTTC. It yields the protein CAISPGLAGGYEQYF.

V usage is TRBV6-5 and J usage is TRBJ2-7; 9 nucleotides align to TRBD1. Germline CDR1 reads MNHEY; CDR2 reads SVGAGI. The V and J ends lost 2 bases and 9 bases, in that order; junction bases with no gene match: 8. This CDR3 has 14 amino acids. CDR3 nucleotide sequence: TGTGCCAGCAGTTACCATGGGACAGGGCTTGGGCAGTACTTC. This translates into CASSYHGTGLGQYF.

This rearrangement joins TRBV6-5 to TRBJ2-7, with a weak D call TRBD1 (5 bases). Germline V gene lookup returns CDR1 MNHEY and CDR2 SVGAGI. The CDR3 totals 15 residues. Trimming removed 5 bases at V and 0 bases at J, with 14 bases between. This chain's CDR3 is CASSRTFSSSYEQYF. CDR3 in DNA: TGTGCCAGCAGTCGGACATTTTCTAGCTCCTACGAGCAGTACTTC.

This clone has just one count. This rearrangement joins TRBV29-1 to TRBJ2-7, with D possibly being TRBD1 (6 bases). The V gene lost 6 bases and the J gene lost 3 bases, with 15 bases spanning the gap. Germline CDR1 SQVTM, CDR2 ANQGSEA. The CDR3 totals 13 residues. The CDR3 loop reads CSVKFSDSYEQYF. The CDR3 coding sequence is TGCAGCGTAAAATTTTCGGACAGCTACGAGCAGTACTTC.

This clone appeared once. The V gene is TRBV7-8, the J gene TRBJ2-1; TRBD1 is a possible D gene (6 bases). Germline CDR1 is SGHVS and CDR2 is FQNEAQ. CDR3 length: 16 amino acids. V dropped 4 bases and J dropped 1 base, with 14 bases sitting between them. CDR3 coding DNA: TGTGCCAGCAGCTCATACAGGGTAGGGTCCTACAATGAGCAGTTCTTC. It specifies CASSSYRVGSYNEQFF.